This T cell receptor (beta chain) is from a study of blood T cell repertoires in COVID-19. Whole-study context: Samples taken during acute and convalescent COVID-19 were collected in the United States, Italy and Spain.

Here immunoSEQ multiplex PCR was the method, and the copy in TCRdb shows in-frame clones only, minus some. The repertoire holds approximately 300,000 clones, with 70% to 90% as singletons. Germline V lookup: CDR1 SGDLS, CDR2 YYNGEE. This CDR3 comprises 18 residues. V lost 3 bases, J lost 0 bases, and 11 bases stayed unmatched. The chain employs TRBV9 and TRBJ1-3; 8 nucleotides agree with TRBD1. The specimen was PBMCs or T cells enriched from blood (not recorded which). This TCR derives from a woman aged 30 to 39 who had recovered from COVID-19. CDR3 sequence reads: CASSATGALFNSGNTIYF. The CDR3 bases are TGTGCCAGCAGCGCGACAGGGGCACTCTTCAACTCTGGAAACACCATATATTTT.